This T cell receptor beta chain was identified in a study of blood T cell repertoires in COVID-19. In the study's own analysis: Amplification of reference gene primers was used by the study to estimate nucleated cell counts. Here immunoSEQ multiplex PCR was the method, and the copy in TCRdb shows in-frame clones only, minus some. D and trimming were read from the DNA, whereas the V and J calls and clone size are those reported in that table. The sample shows around 20,000 clones, around 70% of them seen only once. The sequenced sample was peripheral blood. The source of this sequence is a human donor in a cohort sampled during active or convalescent COVID-19.

CDR3 amino acids: CASSHSSNQPQHF. Written as DNA, the CDR3 is TGTGCCAGCAGCCACAGTAGCAATCAGCCCCAGCATTTT. The J gene is TRBJ1-5, the V gene TRBV6-5, with no clear D. V lost 6 bases, J lost 0 bases, and 6 bases lay in between. Germline CDR1 reads MNHEY; CDR2 reads SVGAGI. This CDR3 is built from 13 residues.